This passage covers 30 T cell receptor beta chains from one sample sequenced in a study of monozygotic twins with inflammatory bowel disease. With the 5' RACE reads reprocessed, TCRdb shows one record per CDR3 protein and no DNA. The specimen's table records approximately 330,000 distinct CDR3 sequences. Sequencing input: blood. These receptors all come from a human donor with ulcerative colitis or Crohn's disease, or a healthy co-twin of an affected twin (not recorded which).

V is TRBV27 and J is TRBJ1-1; lacking DNA, the TRBD1 call made by TCRdb goes unchecked. CDR1 and CDR2 from the germline V gene are MNHEY and SMNVEV (reference sequence). The CDR3 loop spans 15 amino acids. The CDR3 is CASRVKGGYETEAFF.

The chain is built from TRBV12-3 or TRBV12-4 and TRBJ2-7; TCRdb reports TRBD1, a call that lacks DNA to check it against. The CDR3 extends over 16 amino acids. CDR3 protein: CASSFFTWDSSYEQYF.

The J gene is TRBJ2-2, the V gene TRBV5-1; TCRdb picks TRBD1, but there is no DNA to check that call. There are 15 residues in the CDR3. Germline CDR1 SGHRS, CDR2 YFSETQ. The CDR3: CASRGGAENTGELFF.

The genes are TRBV6-5 and TRBJ2-7. The CDR3 extends over 14 amino acids. Germline loops: CDR1 MNHEY, CDR2 SVGAGI. The CDR3 here is CASSYSDSSYEQYF.

This chain joins TRBV10-1 and TRBJ2-4. The length of the CDR3 is 13 residues. Germline CDR1 reads WNHNN; CDR2 reads SYGVQD (reference sequence). Here the CDR3 reads CASSEADQNIQYF.

This chain uses TRBV6-1 with TRBJ1-5. The V gene's germline CDR1 is MNHNS and CDR2 SASEGT. The length of the CDR3 is 14 residues. The chain's CDR3 is CASGGGASNQPQHF.

The J gene is TRBJ2-7, the V gene TRBV4-1. This CDR3 is 12 amino acids long. Looked up from germline, CDR1 is MGHRA and CDR2 is YSYEKL. The CDR3 protein is CASSHDRNEQYF.

This chain links TRBV6-5 with TRBJ2-3. The CDR3 length is 13 residues. Per the germline V gene, CDR1 is MNHEY and CDR2 is SVGAGI. CDR3: CASSYRIGDTQYF.

V gene TRBV6-5 combines with J gene TRBJ2-3; the TRBD1 assignment by TCRdb is unverifiable without DNA. This CDR3 contains 15 residues. The germline CDR1 and CDR2 sequences are MNHEY and SVGAGI. CDR3 sequence: CASSYSPGPTDTQYF.

The rearrangement joins TRBV19 to TRBJ2-3. The germline CDR1 and CDR2 sequences are LNHDA and SQIVND (reference sequence). The CDR3 is 15 amino acids. The CDR3 spells CASSRNGETTDTQYF.

The chain combines TRBV6-2 or TRBV6-3 with TRBJ2-6; lacking DNA, the TRBD1 call made by TCRdb goes unchecked. Germline CDR1 is MNHEY and CDR2 is SVGEGT. The length of the CDR3 is 18 residues. CDR3 region: CASSNPGQGATGANVLTF.

The rearrangement uses TRBV5-5 and TRBJ2-1; the D call of TRBD1 rests on TCRdb alone, since no DNA is present to check it. CDR1 and CDR2 from the germline V gene are SGHKS and YYEKEE (reference sequence). CDR3 length: 14 amino acids. The CDR3: CASSFQAGGPEQFF. Looking up the rest from reference TRBV5-5 and TRBJ2-1 gives the full variable domain: DAGVTQSPTHLIKTRGQQVTLRCSPISGHKSVSWYQQVLGQGPQFIFQYYEKEERGRGNFPDRFSARQFPNYSSELNVNALLLGDSALYLCASSFQAGGPEQFFGPGTRLTVL.

V is TRBV7-3 and J is TRBJ1-1; as DNA is missing, the TRBD1 call by TCRdb cannot be tested. Germline values: CDR1 SGHTA, CDR2 FQGTGA. This CDR3 is built from 13 residues. The CDR3 sequence is CASSLTGQAEAFF.

The V and J genes are TRBV28 and TRBJ1-5. The CDR3 loop spans 15 amino acids. In germline, CDR1 is MDHEN, CDR2 SYDVKM. The chain's CDR3 is CASSRKRGSNQPQHF.

The chain has TRBV24-1 and TRBJ2-1; the D call of TRBD1 rests on TCRdb alone, since no DNA is present to check it. The CDR3 runs 12 residues. Per the germline V gene, CDR1 is KGHDR and CDR2 is SFDVKD. This CDR3 reads CATSDRVFEQFF.

The gene calls are TRBV20-1 and TRBJ2-5; no DNA is available, so the TRBD1 call from TCRdb remains unchecked. This CDR3 contains 15 residues. Germline-derived CDR1 and CDR2 are DFQATT and SNEGSKA (reference sequence). The CDR3 reads CSARDSRGRGETQYF.

This rearrangement joins TRBV10-1 to TRBJ1-6; TCRdb calls TRBD1, which cannot be checked without DNA. Per the germline V gene, CDR1 is WNHNN and CDR2 is SYGVQD (reference sequence). This CDR3 comprises 14 residues. CDR3 in amino acids: CASSETGNNSPLHF.

The chain uses TRBV12-3 or TRBV12-4 and TRBJ1-6; TCRdb lists TRBD1, though no DNA is available to test this call. The CDR3 loop spans 13 amino acids. Here the CDR3 reads CASSPDRSSPLHF.

This sequence joins TRBV2 and TRBJ2-7. CDR1 is SNHLY and CDR2 is FYNNEI in the germline V gene. The CDR3 totals 14 residues. CDR3 amino acids: CASSAGRYSYEQYF.

The chain employs TRBV18 and TRBJ2-2; the D call of TRBD2 rests on TCRdb alone, since no DNA is present to check it. The germline V gene encodes CDR1 KGHSH and CDR2 LQKENI. This CDR3 has 17 residues. The CDR3 reads CASSPRNTGVNTGELFF.

This chain uses TRBV28 with TRBJ2-3; TCRdb selects TRBD1, and the lack of DNA leaves this call unchecked. Germline V gene lookup returns CDR1 MDHEN and CDR2 SYDVKM. The CDR3 is 14 amino acids. CDR3 protein: CASSLDIRGHTQYF.

V usage is TRBV27 and J usage is TRBJ1-6; TCRdb outputs TRBD1, but without DNA this stays unchecked. This CDR3 contains 16 residues. Germline CDR1 is MNHEY and CDR2 is SMNVEV (reference sequence). The CDR3: CASSWSRGSYNSPLHF.

This chain links TRBV7-6 with TRBJ2-7. The CDR3 length is 13 residues. In germline, CDR1 is SGHVS, CDR2 FNYEAQ. CDR3 protein: CASSRGVWGEQYF.

The chain uses TRBV19 and TRBJ2-3; TCRdb names TRBD1, which stays unverified in the absence of DNA. This CDR3 contains 13 residues. Germline V gene lookup returns CDR1 LNHDA and CDR2 SQIVND (reference sequence). This chain's CDR3 is CASTPWDRVTQYF.

The J gene is TRBJ1-2, the V gene TRBV15; the D call of TRBD1 rests on TCRdb alone, since no DNA is present to check it. This CDR3 comprises 14 residues. The germline CDR1 and CDR2 sequences are LNHNV and YYDKDF (reference sequence). The CDR3 loop is CATSRLQGNYGYTF. The variable domain in full, completed from reference TRBV15 and TRBJ1-2, reads DAMVIQNPRYQVTQFGKPVTLSCSQTLNHNVMYWYQQKSSQAPKLLFHYYDKDFNNEADTPDNFQSRRPNTSFCFLDIRSPGLGDTAMYLCATSRLQGNYGYTFGSGTRLTVV.

The chain links TRBV20-1 to TRBJ1-3; TCRdb selects TRBD1, and the lack of DNA leaves this call unchecked. The CDR3 spans 13 residues. Germline V lookup: CDR1 DFQATT, CDR2 SNEGSKA (reference sequence). The CDR3 is CSARLTGGNTIYF.

The V call is TRBV3-1, the J call TRBJ1-4. This CDR3 comprises 14 residues. From germline, CDR1 is LGHDT and CDR2 YNNKEL (reference sequence). CDR3 amino acids: CASSQFPEREKLFF.

This chain's CDR3 is CASSYSEGSAPDTQYF. The V gene is TRBV6-2 or TRBV6-3, the J gene TRBJ2-3; TCRdb's D call of TRBD2 is untestable without DNA. Germline V gives CDR1 MNHEY, CDR2 SVGEGT. This CDR3 contains 16 residues.

The genes are TRBV10-3 and TRBJ2-3; TCRdb's D gene call, TRBD2, goes unchecked for lack of DNA. This CDR3 spans 14 amino acids. The germline gives CDR1 ENHRY, CDR2 SYGVKD. The CDR3 sequence is CATAVAGGQDTQYF.

The chain is built from TRBV2 and TRBJ1-6; checking the TCRdb D call of TRBD1 is not possible without DNA. Germline V CDR1 and CDR2: SNHLY, FYNNEI. The CDR3 extends over 13 amino acids. CDR3 residues: CARGLGNNSPLHF.